This paragraph covers one T cell receptor (beta chain) sequence. Its antigen is still unknown. This table comes from immunoSEQ multiplex PCR, and its TCRdb copy is limited to in-frame clones, with some not included. The profile shows roughly 150,000 clones, about 93% of them singletons. This sample was included in a study of T cell responses to AZD1222 COVID-19 vaccine. Study conclusions and caveats: In all cases, repertoires were sampled only after the peak T cell response.

V lost 0 bases and J lost 4, with 12 bases in between. The CDR3 is made up of 15 amino acids. CDR1 and CDR2 from the germline V gene are SGHRS and YFSETQ. Source: peripheral blood, taken on day 0 of AZD1222 vaccination. The clonotype originates from an adult in good health. This chain joins TRBV5-1 and TRBJ2-3; a possible D gene is TRBD1 (6 bases). CDR3 sequence (DNA): TGCGCCAGCAGCTTGGCCAGACCAGGGGCAGATACGCAGTATTTT. Translated, it gives CASSLARPGADTQYF.